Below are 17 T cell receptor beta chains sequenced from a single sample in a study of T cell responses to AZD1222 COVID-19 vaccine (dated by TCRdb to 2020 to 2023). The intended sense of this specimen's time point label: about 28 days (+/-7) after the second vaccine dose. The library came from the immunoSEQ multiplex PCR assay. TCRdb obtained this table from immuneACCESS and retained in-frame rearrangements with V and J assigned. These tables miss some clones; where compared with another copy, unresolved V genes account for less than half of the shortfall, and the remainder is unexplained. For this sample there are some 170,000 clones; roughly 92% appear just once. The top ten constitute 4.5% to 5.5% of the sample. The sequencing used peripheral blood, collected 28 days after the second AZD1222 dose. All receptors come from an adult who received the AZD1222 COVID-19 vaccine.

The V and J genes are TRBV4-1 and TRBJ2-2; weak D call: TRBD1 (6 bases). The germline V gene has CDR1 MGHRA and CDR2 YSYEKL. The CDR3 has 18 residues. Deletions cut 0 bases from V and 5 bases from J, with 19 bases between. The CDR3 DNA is TGCGCCAGCAGCCAAGATCCCCCGTGGACAGAGCCAACCGGGGAGCTGTTTTTT. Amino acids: CASSQDPPWTEPTGELFF.

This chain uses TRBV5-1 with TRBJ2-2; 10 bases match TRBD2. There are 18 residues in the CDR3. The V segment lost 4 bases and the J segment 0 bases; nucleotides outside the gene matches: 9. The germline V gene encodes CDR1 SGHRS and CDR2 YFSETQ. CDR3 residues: CASSPGLAAKANTGELFF. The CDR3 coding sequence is TGCGCCAGCAGCCCCGGACTAGCGGCCAAGGCGAACACCGGGGAGCTGTTTTTT.

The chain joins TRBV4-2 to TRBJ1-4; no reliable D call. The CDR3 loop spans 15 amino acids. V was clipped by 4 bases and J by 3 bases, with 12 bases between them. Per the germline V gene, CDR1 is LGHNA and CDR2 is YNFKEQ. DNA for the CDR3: TGTGCCAGCAGCCCTGAATGGGCCTCTAATGAAAAACTGTTTTTT. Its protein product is CASSPEWASNEKLFF.

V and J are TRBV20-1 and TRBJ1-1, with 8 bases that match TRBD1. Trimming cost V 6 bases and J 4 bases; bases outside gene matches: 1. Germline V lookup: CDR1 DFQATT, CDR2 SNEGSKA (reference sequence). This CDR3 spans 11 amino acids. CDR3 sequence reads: CSAQGATEAFF. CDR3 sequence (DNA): TGCAGTGCCCAGGGGGCCACTGAAGCTTTCTTT.

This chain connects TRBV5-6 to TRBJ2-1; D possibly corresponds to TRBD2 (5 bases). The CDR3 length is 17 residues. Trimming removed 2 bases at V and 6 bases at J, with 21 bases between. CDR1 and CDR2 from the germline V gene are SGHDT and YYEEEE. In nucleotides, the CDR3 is TGTGCCAGCAGCTTATTGAGGGCCACCCTTTTGGGCAATGAGCAGTTCTTC. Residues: CASSLLRATLLGNEQFF.

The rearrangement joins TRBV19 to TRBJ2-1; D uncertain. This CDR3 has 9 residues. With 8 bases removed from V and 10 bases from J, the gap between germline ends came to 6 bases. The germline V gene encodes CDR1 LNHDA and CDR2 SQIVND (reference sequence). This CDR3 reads CASYEEQFF. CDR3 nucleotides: TGTGCCAGTTACGAGGAGCAGTTCTTC.

The DNA for the CDR3 is TGTGCCATCAGTGACCAAAACGTCAGGGCGAATGAAAAACTGTTTTTT. Encoded protein: CAISDQNVRANEKLFF. The V call is TRBV10-3, the J call TRBJ1-4; possibly TRBD1 for D (5 bases). This CDR3 region has 16 residues. The V gene lost 3 bases and the J gene lost 5 bases, with 16 bases spanning the gap. Germline V gene sequence: CDR1 ENHRY, CDR2 SYGVKD.

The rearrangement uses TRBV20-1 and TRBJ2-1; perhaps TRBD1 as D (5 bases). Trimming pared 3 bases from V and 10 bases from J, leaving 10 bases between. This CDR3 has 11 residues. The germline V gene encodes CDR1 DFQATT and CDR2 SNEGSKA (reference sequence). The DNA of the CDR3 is TGCAGTGCTAGTGGGGCTGGGGAGCAGTTCTTC. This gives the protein CSASGAGEQFF.

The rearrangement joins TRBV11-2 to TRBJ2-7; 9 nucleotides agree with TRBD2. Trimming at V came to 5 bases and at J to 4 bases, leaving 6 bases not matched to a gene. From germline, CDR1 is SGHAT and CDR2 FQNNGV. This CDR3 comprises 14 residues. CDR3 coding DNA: TGTGCCAGCAGCCCAGCGGGAGGATTATACGAGCAGTACTTC. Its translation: CASSPAGGLYEQYF.

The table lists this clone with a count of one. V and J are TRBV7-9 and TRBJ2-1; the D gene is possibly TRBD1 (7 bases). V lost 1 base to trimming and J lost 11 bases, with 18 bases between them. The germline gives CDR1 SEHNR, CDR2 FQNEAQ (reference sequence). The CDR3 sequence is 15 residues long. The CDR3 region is CASSLGQGGRLQQFF. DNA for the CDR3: TGTGCCAGCAGCTTAGGTCAGGGGGGCCGATTACAGCAGTTCTTC.

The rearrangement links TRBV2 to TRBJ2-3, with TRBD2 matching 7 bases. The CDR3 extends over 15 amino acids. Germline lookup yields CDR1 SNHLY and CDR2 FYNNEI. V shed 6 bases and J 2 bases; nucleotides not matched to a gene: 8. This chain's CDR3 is CASRNLGTNTDTQYF. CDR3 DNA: TGTGCCAGCAGAAACTTAGGGACTAACACAGATACGCAGTATTTT.

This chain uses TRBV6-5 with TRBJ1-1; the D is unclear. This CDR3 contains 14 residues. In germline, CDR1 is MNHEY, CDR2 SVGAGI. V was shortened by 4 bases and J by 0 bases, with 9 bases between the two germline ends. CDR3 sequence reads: CASSFGRLNTEAFF. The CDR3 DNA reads TGTGCCAGCAGTTTCGGACGGCTGAACACTGAAGCTTTCTTT.

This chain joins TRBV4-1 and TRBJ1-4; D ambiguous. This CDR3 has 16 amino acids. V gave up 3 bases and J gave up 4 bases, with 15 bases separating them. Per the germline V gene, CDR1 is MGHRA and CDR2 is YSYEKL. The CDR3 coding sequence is TGCGCCAGCAGCCAGGAGGAACGGCTGATTAATGAAAAACTGTTTTTT. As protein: CASSQEERLINEKLFF.

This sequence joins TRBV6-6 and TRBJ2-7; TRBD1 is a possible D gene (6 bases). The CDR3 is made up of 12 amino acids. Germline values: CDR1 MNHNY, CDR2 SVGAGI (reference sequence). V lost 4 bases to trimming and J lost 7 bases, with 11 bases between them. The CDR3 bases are TGTGCCAGCAGTTCTTTAGGGGGAGAGCAGTACTTC. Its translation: CASSSLGGEQYF.

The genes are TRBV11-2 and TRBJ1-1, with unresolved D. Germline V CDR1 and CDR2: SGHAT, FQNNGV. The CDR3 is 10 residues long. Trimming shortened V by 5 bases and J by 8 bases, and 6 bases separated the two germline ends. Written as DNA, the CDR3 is TGTGCCAGCAGCACCAAAGAAGCTTTCTTT. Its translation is CASSTKEAFF.

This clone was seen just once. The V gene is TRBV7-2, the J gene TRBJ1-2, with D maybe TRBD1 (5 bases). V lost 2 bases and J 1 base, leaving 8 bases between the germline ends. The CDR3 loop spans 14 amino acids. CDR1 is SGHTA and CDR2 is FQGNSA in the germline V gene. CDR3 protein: CASSLQGHNYGYTF. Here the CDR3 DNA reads TGTGCCAGCAGCTTACAGGGTCATAACTATGGCTACACCTTC.

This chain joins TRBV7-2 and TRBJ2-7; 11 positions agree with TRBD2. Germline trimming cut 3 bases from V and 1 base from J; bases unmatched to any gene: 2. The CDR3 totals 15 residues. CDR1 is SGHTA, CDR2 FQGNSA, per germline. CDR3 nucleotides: TGTGCCAGCAGCTTCGTAGCGGGAGGGTCCTACGAGCAGTACTTC. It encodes CASSFVAGGSYEQYF.